One T cell receptor beta chain is described in this entry. Its antigen is as yet unknown. The data were obtained in a study of identical twins. The CDR3 length is 13 residues. Trimming at V came to 2 bases and at J to 11 bases, leaving 8 bases not matched to a gene. Per the germline V gene, CDR1 is MRHNA and CDR2 is SNTAGT. Study results and limitations: While abundant cord blood beta clonotypes carried fewer insertions, memory repertoires showed no such pattern.

A universal primer site came from template switching; cDNA carried unique molecular identifiers. TCRdb processed the 5' RACE reads anew with MiXCR; each CDR3 protein has one entry. Among about 190,000 distinct CDR3 sequences listed, roughly 15% were seen once. These data were likewise used in another study, on T cells expressing NK-cell markers. That study reports: Sorted CD3+CD56+NKG2C+, CD3+CD56+NKG2C- and CD3+CD56-NKG2C+ T-cell subsets were beta-chain profiled.

Material: CD8+ T cells sorted from blood. This TCR was recovered from a woman aged 18-29 years in good health. The chain couples TRBV6-4 to TRBJ1-1; TRBD1 matches 7 bases. In nucleotides, the CDR3 is TGTGCCAGCAGTGACGGGAGGGGGCGAGAGGCTTTCTTT. Protein product: CASSDGRGREAFF.